This T cell receptor beta chain was captured by sequencing in a study of cytomegalovirus exposure and HLA in healthy donors. This clone was seen once. CDR1 is SGDLS and CDR2 is YYNGEE in the germline V gene. This CDR3 is 14 amino acids long. V dropped 0 bases and J dropped 5 bases, with 9 bases sitting between them. PCR employed 60 Vbeta and 13 Jbeta primers. Here immunoSEQ multiplex PCR was the method, and the copy in TCRdb shows in-frame clones only, minus some. The table lists 85,000 to 100,000 clones, roughly 83% of them singletons. The sample taken for sequencing was PBMCs. The receptor's source is a male donor in good health and CMV-seropositive. The chain recombines TRBV9 with TRBJ2-1, with D perhaps TRBD1 (6 bases). The chain's CDR3 is CASSVEQGNNEQFF. The CDR3 coding sequence is TGTGCCAGCAGCGTAGAACAGGGTAACAATGAGCAGTTCTTC. The variable domain in full, with the rest retrieved from reference TRBV9 and TRBJ2-1, is DSGVTQTPKHLITATGQRVTLRCSPRSGDLSVYWYQQSLDQGLQFLIQYYNGEERAKGNILERFSAQQFPDLHSELNLSSLELGDSALYFCASSVEQGNNEQFFGPGTRLTVL.